One TCR beta chain is described in this entry. CDR3 length: 13 amino acids. J was trimmed by 6 bases and V by 7 bases; bases with no gene match: 5. Looked up from germline, CDR1 is MNHNY and CDR2 is SVGAGI (reference sequence). The data stem from a study of Ad26.COV2.S vaccination and SARS-CoV-2 variants. The treatment here: about 20 received Ad26.COV2.S at low or high dose, single or two shots; about 5 received placebo; per-sample allocation not given. Samples were taken on day 63 after the first vaccine or placebo injection. Sequencing was performed with immunoSEQ multiplex PCR; in TCRdb, only in-frame clones are kept and a portion is missing. The repertoire holds a few hundred thousand clones, around 88% seen once, with about 2.8% in the top ten.

Sequenced material: peripheral blood, taken in a trial of Ad26.COV2.S vaccine versus placebo. The receptor's source is a person aged 18-60 years who received the Ad26.COV2.S COVID-19 vaccine or a placebo. This chain links TRBV6-6 with TRBJ1-2; 10 nucleotides match TRBD1. The CDR3 spells CASTGQGGHGYTF. CDR3 coding DNA: TGTGCCAGCACAGGACAGGGGGGCCATGGCTACACCTTC.